One sample yielded the 18 T cell receptor beta chains listed below, sequenced in a study of regulatory T cells in long-lasting Graves disease. The sample's time point: newly diagnosed GD, antithyroid drugs for less than 3 months. There was RNA extracted from PBMCs, and the TCR library was made from it. HTBI primers from iRepertoire and Arm-PCR of CDR3 regions yielded the TCR beta libraries. TCRdb re-analysed the multiplex PCR reads in MiXCR, keeping a single row per CDR3 protein. Among 560,000 or so distinct CDR3 sequences, 15% to 20% were seen once, and the ten largest hold around 12%. Another study also made use of these data, one on T cells in Graves' hyperthyroidism and ophthalmopathy.

Sequenced material: peripheral blood mononuclear cells (PBMCs), taken at new diagnosis, from a patient treated with antithyroid drugs. The receptors here all came from a man aged 18 to 30 with Graves disease.

The CDR3 loop reads CSARVRHNEQFF. The CDR3 nucleotides read TGCAGTGCTAGAGTTCGACACAATGAGCAGTTCTTC. The chain has TRBV20-1 and TRBJ2-1; D not certain. The germline V gene encodes CDR1 DFQATT and CDR2 SNEGSKA (reference sequence). Trimming left V 1 base short and J 5 bases short, with 6 bases between. The CDR3 runs to 12 residues.

The rearrangement links TRBV9 to TRBJ2-3; D is ambiguous. Trimming stripped 3 bases from V and 9 bases from J, with 17 bases between. The CDR3 runs to 14 residues. Per germline, CDR1 SGDLS and CDR2 YYNGEE. Written as DNA, the CDR3 is TGTGCCAGCAGCGCAGACCGACTCGTAGGGACGCAGTATTTT. Its translation is CASSADRLVGTQYF.

This chain joins TRBV15 and TRBJ1-5, with 10 bases lining up with TRBD1. The CDR3 sequence is 15 residues long. V shed 8 bases, J shed 3 bases, and the junction held 7 bases outside the gene matches. Germline CDR1 is LNHNV and CDR2 is YYDKDF (reference sequence). As DNA, the CDR3 is TGTGCCACCGGGACCGGGACAGGGGCCAATCAGCCCCAGCATTTT. As protein: CATGTGTGANQPQHF.

This clonotype was seen at least ten times. The rearrangement joins TRBV5-1 to TRBJ1-1; D gene unclear. V lost 3 bases to trimming and J lost 1 base, with 16 bases between them. Germline V gene sequence: CDR1 SGHRS, CDR2 YFSETQ. CDR3 length equals 16 residues. The CDR3 sequence: CASSYATTSENTEAFF. The CDR3 bases are TGCGCCAGCAGCTATGCAACTACGAGTGAGAACACTGAAGCTTTCTTT.

A few counts support this clonotype. The chain employs TRBV5-4 and TRBJ2-7; weak D call: TRBD2 (7 bases). The CDR3 has 15 residues. The V end was cut by 3 bases, the J end by 0 bases, with 13 bases between. Germline CDR1 SGHNT, CDR2 YYREEE (reference sequence). CDR3 protein: CASSSSGGGSYEQYF. CDR3 DNA: TGTGCCAGCAGCTCCTCGGGGGGCGGCTCCTACGAGCAGTACTTC.

The table lists this clonotype with a few counts. The chain is built from TRBV20-1 and TRBJ2-5; the match to TRBD1 covers 10 bases. J was trimmed by 3 bases and V by 6 bases; bases with no gene match: 4. Germline values: CDR1 DFQATT, CDR2 SNEGSKA (reference sequence). This CDR3 spans 13 amino acids. CDR3 loop: CSAFGQGEETQYF. CDR3 nucleotides: TGCAGTGCCTTCGGACAGGGGGAAGAGACCCAGTACTTC.

In its sample, this clonotype was seen a few times. This rearrangement joins TRBV5-1 to TRBJ1-1; the D gene is possibly TRBD1 (5 bases). The CDR3 is made up of 13 amino acids. Trimming took off 4 bases at V and 5 bases at J, with 12 bases between the two ends. Germline CDR1 SGHRS, CDR2 YFSETQ. The CDR3: CASSLRGETEAFF. The CDR3 nucleotides read TGCGCCAGCAGCCTCCGGGGGGAGACTGAAGCTTTCTTT.

This clonotype was observed at least ten times. This chain joins TRBV4-1 and TRBJ2-7, with D possibly TRBD2 on 6 matching bases. V gave up 3 bases and J gave up 7 bases, with 16 bases separating them. Germline CDR1 MGHRA, CDR2 YSYEKL. The CDR3 extends over 14 amino acids. CDR3 region: CASSQEPTRGEQYF. Here the CDR3 DNA reads TGCGCCAGCAGCCAGGAACCGACCCGGGGGGAGCAGTACTTC.

The rearrangement uses TRBV6-1 and TRBJ2-5; maybe TRBD1 (5 bases). Germline loops: CDR1 MNHNS, CDR2 SASEGT. Trimming cost V 6 bases and J 4 bases, with 12 bases left between them. This CDR3 spans 13 amino acids. The CDR3 loop is CASRPTDRETQYF. The CDR3 DNA follows: TGTGCCAGCAGACCTACAGACAGAGAGACCCAGTACTTC.

This clonotype was seen repeatedly, ten times or more. V is TRBV7-8 and J is TRBJ2-7, with D unclear. From germline, CDR1 is SGHVS and CDR2 FQNEAQ. Trimming removed 2 bases from V and 2 bases from J, with 7 bases in between. The CDR3 has 13 amino acids. In nucleotides, the CDR3 is TGTGCCAGCAGCTTAAGAGTAGCCTACGAGCAGTACTTC. Translating it yields CASSLRVAYEQYF. Full variable domain (remainder filled in from reference TRBV7-8 and TRBJ2-7): GAGVSQSPRYKVAKRGQDVALRCDPISGHVSLFWYQQALGQGPEFLTYFQNEAQLDKSGLPSDRFFAERPEGSVSTLKIQRTQQEDSAVYLCASSLRVAYEQYFGPGTRLTVT.

This clonotype has at least ten counts. V is TRBV5-1 and J is TRBJ2-2; tentatively, D is TRBD1 (6 bases). CDR1 SGHRS and CDR2 YFSETQ come from the germline V gene. This CDR3 comprises 13 residues. The V and J ends lost 6 bases and 4 bases respectively, with 10 bases between them. Written as DNA, the CDR3 is TGCGCCAGCACGGCAGGGGCCACCGGGGAGCTGTTTTTT. Protein sequence: CASTAGATGELFF.

This clonotype was seen ten or more times. J is TRBJ2-7 and V is TRBV11-3; tentative D call: TRBD1 (6 bases). V was trimmed by 5 bases and J by 3 bases, leaving 17 bases between them. This CDR3 region has 15 residues. Germline V gene data show CDR1 as SGHNT and CDR2 as YENEEA. The CDR3 spells CASSIQQGPHYEQYF. As DNA, the CDR3 is TGTGCCAGCAGCATACAACAGGGACCCCACTACGAGCAGTACTTC.

This clonotype was seen more than once but under ten times. The genes are TRBV6-2 or TRBV6-3 and TRBJ1-1, with D unresolved. The germline V gene has CDR1 MNHEY and CDR2 SVGEGT. The CDR3 has 14 residues. V dropped 0 bases and J dropped 1 base, with 6 bases sitting between them. The CDR3: CASSYSSTNTEAFF. The CDR3 DNA reads TGTGCCAGCAGTTACTCGTCGACGAACACTGAAGCTTTCTTT.

J is TRBJ1-3 and V is TRBV7-9, with D tentatively TRBD1 (5 bases). V lost 2 bases and J 0 bases, leaving 8 bases between the germline ends. The CDR3 totals 15 residues. The germline gives CDR1 SEHNR, CDR2 FQNEAQ (reference sequence). The CDR3 bases are TGTGCCAGCAGCTTAAGACAGAGCTCTGGAAACACCATATATTTT. It is translated as CASSLRQSSGNTIYF. Supplemented by reference TRBV7-9 and TRBJ1-3, the full variable domain reads DTGVSQNPRHKITKRGQNVTFRCDPISEHNRLYWYRQTLGQGPEFLTYFQNEAQLEKSRLLSDRFSAERPKGSFSTLEIQRTEQGDSAMYLCASSLRQSSGNTIYFGEGSWLTVV.

The chain uses TRBV6-1 and TRBJ2-1; D not certain. V gave up 10 bases and J gave up 4 bases, with 8 bases separating them. Germline CDR1 MNHNS, CDR2 SASEGT. The length of the CDR3 is 11 residues. Here the CDR3 reads CATMGYNEQFF. The CDR3 DNA follows: TGTGCCACAATGGGTTACAATGAGCAGTTCTTC.

This clonotype was recorded at least ten times. The chain employs TRBV5-1 and TRBJ1-6, with a tentative D call TRBD1 (5 bases). The germline gives CDR1 SGHRS, CDR2 YFSETQ. V dropped 3 bases and J dropped 8 bases, with 24 bases sitting between them. The CDR3 runs 18 residues. DNA for the CDR3: TGCGCCAGCAGCTCCGGCTACTACTCAGGGAGAGTGGATTCACCCCTCCACTTT. Translated, it gives CASSSGYYSGRVDSPLHF.

This sequence joins TRBV7-3 and TRBJ2-1; 10 bases agree with TRBD2. The end of the DNA aligns better with TRBJ2-5, so the J call may be wrong. The CDR3 runs 14 residues. The germline V gene encodes CDR1 SGHTA and CDR2 FQGTGA. The chain's CDR3 is CASRSRLAGETQYF. The CDR3 DNA sequence: TGTGCCAGCAGGTCCAGACTAGCGGGAGAGACCCAGTACTTC.

The rearrangement uses TRBV20-1 and TRBJ2-2, with 9 bases that match TRBD2. The CDR3 is made up of 17 amino acids. V shed 0 bases, J shed 2 bases, and the junction held 7 bases outside the gene matches. Germline values: CDR1 DFQATT, CDR2 SNEGSKA (reference sequence). CDR3 sequence (DNA): TGCAGTGCTAGAGATACTGCGGGAGGGCCCAACACCGGGGAGCTGTTTTTT. Its protein is CSARDTAGGPNTGELFF.